A single sample gave rise to the 15 T cell receptor beta chains below, sequenced in a study of cytomegalovirus exposure and HLA in healthy donors. Assay used: immunoSEQ multiplex PCR; TCRdb lists only in-frame clones, some missing. The sample has roughly 100,000 clones; around 85% are singletons. Sequencing was done on a sample of PBMCs. These receptors originate from a man aged 18 to 30 in good health and CMV-seropositive.

The genes are TRBV28 and TRBJ2-3, with D perhaps matching TRBD2 (6 bases). V was shortened by 10 bases and J by 5 bases, with 19 bases between the two germline ends. The germline CDR1 and CDR2 sequences are MDHEN and SYDVKM. This CDR3 is 14 amino acids long. CDR3 sequence reads: CATIRLGRGDTQYF. The CDR3 region has the DNA TGTGCCACCATTAGACTAGGCCGAGGAGATACGCAGTATTTT.

This clone was detected a few times. The chain couples TRBV4-1 to TRBJ1-4; 10 bases fit TRBD1. J lost 8 bases, V lost 4 bases, and 10 bases had no gene match. The CDR3 sequence is 16 residues long. The V gene's germline CDR1 is MGHRA and CDR2 YSYEKL. CDR3 residues: CASSRGSGTGEEKLFF. CDR3 coding DNA: TGCGCCAGCAGCCGGGGGTCCGGGACAGGGGAGGAAAAACTGTTTTTT.

In this sample, this clone turned up a few times. In DNA form, the CDR3 reads TGTGCCAGCAGGTCCACAGGGCCTGGCTACACCTTC. As protein: CASRSTGPGYTF. This chain links TRBV6-6 with TRBJ1-2; a weak D match, TRBD1 (6 bases). The germline V and J ends were trimmed by 6 bases and 7 bases, with 12 bases remaining between them. The CDR3 is 12 amino acids. Per germline, CDR1 MNHNY and CDR2 SVGAGI (reference sequence).

The rearrangement uses TRBV10-3 and TRBJ2-1; 8 positions match TRBD2. Per the germline V gene, CDR1 is ENHRY and CDR2 is SYGVKD. The CDR3 is 15 residues long. With V trimmed by 7 bases and J by 7 bases, 12 bases remained unmatched. CDR3 DNA sequence: TGTGCCATCATGGGTCCAAGCGGGAGTCCTAATGAGCAGTTCTTC. It yields the protein CAIMGPSGSPNEQFF.

This chain connects TRBV5-4 to TRBJ2-1; D perhaps matches TRBD2 (6 bases). V was clipped by 4 bases and J by 8 bases, with 22 bases between them. CDR3 size: 16 residues. Germline assignment: CDR1 SGHNT and CDR2 YYREEE (reference sequence). The CDR3 DNA reads TGTGCCAGCAGCAGGGACTCACTCATCGTGACGGATGAGCAGTTCTTC. Translating it yields CASSRDSLIVTDEQFF. Looking up the rest from reference TRBV5-4 and TRBJ2-1 gives the full variable domain: ETGVTQSPTHLIKTRGQQVTLRCSSQSGHNTVSWYQQALGQGPQFIFQYYREEENGRGNFPPRFSGLQFPNYSSELNVNALELDDSALYLCASSRDSLIVTDEQFFGPGTRLTVL.

This sequence joins TRBV11-2 and TRBJ2-7, with 12 bases fitting TRBD2. In germline, CDR1 is SGHAT, CDR2 FQNNGV. Trimming removed 5 bases from V and 4 bases from J; junction bases left unmatched: 3. The CDR3 sequence is 14 residues long. Written as DNA, the CDR3 is TGTGCCAGCAGCCTAGCGGGAGGGATTTACGAGCAGTACTTC. It yields the protein CASSLAGGIYEQYF.

The chain couples TRBV6-5 to TRBJ1-4, with 7 nucleotides matching TRBD1. This CDR3 contains 15 residues. Germline V gene lookup returns CDR1 MNHEY and CDR2 SVGAGI. V shed 6 bases, J shed 4 bases, and the junction held 8 bases outside the gene matches. CDR3 sequence: CASRPSGQFNEKLFF. The CDR3 DNA is TGTGCCAGCAGACCGTCGGGACAGTTTAATGAAAAACTGTTTTTT.

The gene calls are TRBV28 and TRBJ1-2; D call uncertain. The germline V gene encodes CDR1 MDHEN and CDR2 SYDVKM. V lost 3 bases and J lost 8, with 10 bases in between. CDR3 length: 12 residues. CDR3 sequence reads: CASSFSAKGYTF. In DNA form, the CDR3 reads TGTGCCAGCAGTTTCTCCGCGAAGGGCTACACCTTC.

The gene calls are TRBV30 and TRBJ2-7; 9 bases are shared with TRBD1. V shed 8 bases and J 6 bases; nucleotides not matched to a gene: 5. The CDR3 consists of 11 residues. The germline V gene has CDR1 GTSNPN and CDR2 SVGIG (reference sequence). This chain's CDR3 is CAGNRGREQYF. The CDR3 bases are TGTGCCGGGAACAGGGGGCGCGAGCAGTACTTC. The entire variable domain, with the rest obtained from reference TRBV30 and TRBJ2-7, is as follows: SQTIHQWPATLVQPVGSPLSLECTVEGTSNPNLYWYRQAAGRGLQLLFYSVGIGQISSEVPQNLSASRPQDRQFILSSKKLLLSDSGFYLCAGNRGREQYFGPGTRLTVT.

CDR3 sequence reads: CASSLEQDEQYF. As DNA, the CDR3 is TGTGCCAGCAGCTTAGAGCAGGACGAGCAGTACTTC. The chain combines TRBV7-9 with TRBJ2-7; D ambiguous. V was cut by 1 base and J by 5 bases, with 6 bases left in between. CDR3 length: 12 amino acids. The V gene's germline CDR1 is SEHNR and CDR2 FQNEAQ (reference sequence).

The genes are TRBV5-1 and TRBJ2-3, with a possible D match to TRBD1 (6 bases). Germline V CDR1 and CDR2: SGHRS, YFSETQ. The CDR3 loop spans 15 amino acids. V was trimmed by 0 bases and J by 1 base, leaving 9 bases between them. The DNA of the CDR3 is TGCGCCAGCAGCTTGGCACAGGGCGGCACAGATACGCAGTATTTT. Its translation is CASSLAQGGTDTQYF. Full variable domain (missing parts from reference TRBV5-1 and TRBJ2-3): KAGVTQTPRYLIKTRGQQVTLSCSPISGHRSVSWYQQTPGQGLQFLFEYFSETQRNKGNFPGRFSGRQFSNSRSEMNVSTLELGDSALYLCASSLAQGGTDTQYFGPGTRLTVL.

DNA for the CDR3: TGCGCCAGCAGCTTGAGATCCGGCTCTGGGGCCAACGTCCTGACTTTC. Its translation: CASSLRSGSGANVLTF. V and J are TRBV5-1 and TRBJ2-6; D unclear. CDR1 and CDR2 from the germline V gene are SGHRS and YFSETQ. Trimming stripped 1 base from V and 0 bases from J, with 8 bases between. This CDR3 comprises 16 residues.

This chain uses TRBV19 with TRBJ1-1; D unresolved. CDR1 and CDR2 (germline): LNHDA, SQIVND (reference sequence). CDR3 length: 11 amino acids. Trimming stripped 7 bases from V and 0 bases from J, with 3 bases between. CDR3 sequence reads: CASKLNTEAFF. Written as DNA, the CDR3 is TGTGCCAGTAAGCTGAACACTGAAGCTTTCTTT.

The chain employs TRBV28 and TRBJ2-3; possible D gene TRBD1, 6 bases. The germline V gene has CDR1 MDHEN and CDR2 SYDVKM. The CDR3 has 15 amino acids. V was trimmed by 5 bases and J by 0 bases, leaving 12 bases between them. The DNA for the CDR3 is TGTGCCAGCAGTCCCGGGACATCTAGCACAGATACGCAGTATTTT. This gives the protein CASSPGTSSTDTQYF. The whole variable domain, remainder taken from reference TRBV28 and TRBJ2-3, is DVKVTQSSRYLVKRTGEKVFLECVQDMDHENMFWYRQDPGLGLRLIYFSYDVKMKEKGDIPEGYSVSREKKERFSLILESASTNQTSMYLCASSPGTSSTDTQYFGPGTRLTVL.

This clone was counted between two and nine times. This sequence joins TRBV27 and TRBJ1-2, with TRBD1 as a possible D gene (5 bases). Trimming stripped 6 bases from V and 6 bases from J, with 11 bases between. The CDR3 loop spans 12 amino acids. CDR1 is MNHEY, CDR2 SMNVEV, per germline (reference sequence). CDR3 region: CASRLGGNGYTF. The CDR3 nucleotides read TGTGCCAGCAGGTTGGGGGGAAATGGCTACACCTTC.